The rows below give T cell receptor beta chains drawn from one sample of a study of T cells after yellow fever vaccination. TCRdb fed the 5' RACE reads into MiXCR, producing one record per CDR3 protein. The sample lists about 340,000 distinct CDR3 sequences; 7.5% to 9% were seen once. The material sequenced was PBMCs, taken on the day of the first yellow fever vaccination. These receptors all stem from a young man who received the YFV17D yellow fever vaccine. Each CDR3 is given without its conserved first and last residue.

TRBJ2-1 TRBV7-9 ASSLGTPPRDEQF
TRBJ2-1 TRBV20-1 SARDPSGGYNEQF
TRBJ2-6 TRBV5-1 ASSLVGQVFGANVLT
TRBJ2-7 TRBV7-2 ASSRTSGGYEQY
TRBJ2-3 TRBV5-1 ASSLRDRVVDTQY
TRBJ1-3 TRBV20-1 SARSGVSGNTIY
TRBJ1-5 TRBV5-1 ASSLDGTSNQPQH
TRBJ2-6 TRBV5-4 ASSQTGSYGANVLT
TRBJ2-1 TRBV12-3/TRBV12-4 ASTRTGGPYNEQF
TRBJ2-3 TRBV5-4 ASSWGRADTQY
TRBJ2-3 TRBV4-2 ASSQVVYSGDTQY
TRBJ2-5 TRBV7-2 ASRLGGYQETQY
TRBJ2-3 TRBV2 ASRATSGVTDTQY
TRBJ2-3 TRBV4-2 ASSQGLSSTDTQY
TRBJ1-3 TRBV6-5 ASSNFPGRPPIY
TRBJ1-2 TRBV4-1 ASSQAGLGGTYGYT
TRBJ2-1 TRBV6-1 ASSETGTAYNEQF
TRBJ2-5 TRBV7-2 ASSSRGGRQETQY
TRBJ2-1 TRBV28 ASAPGGRNEQF
TRBJ2-1 TRBV6-4 ASSPTSGEYNEQF
TRBJ1-2 TRBV12-2 ASRFPGGGGYGYT
TRBJ1-3 TRBV5-1 ASSLGTVGNTIY
TRBJ1-1 TRBV10-3 AISDRGGAVTEAF
TRBJ1-2 TRBV4-2 ASSQDQRNYGYT
TRBJ1-4 TRBV20-1 SARDRTTNEKLF
TRBJ1-2 TRBV15 ATVGSVRYGYT
TRBJ2-3 TRBV6-5 ASSYPLKGPHPTTDTQY
TRBJ1-6 TRBV19 ASSWTGMNSPLH
TRBJ2-3 TRBV20-1 SAKDYSFQDTQY
TRBJ2-7 TRBV5-1 ASSLADPGEQY
TRBJ1-3 TRBV4-1 ASSQDSPPTGLRWGNTIY
TRBJ2-1 TRBV18 ASSLRQEKNLEQF
TRBJ2-4 TRBV4-2 ASSQVFERRIQY
TRBJ2-5 TRBV6-1 ATKPSLAGRGETQY
TRBJ2-5 TRBV3-1 ASSTGGDWQETQY
TRBJ2-3 TRBV9 ASSKGRDTQY
TRBJ2-2 TRBV7-8 ASTRRGTGLITVELF
TRBJ1-1 TRBV4-3 ASSQDYVGEAF
TRBJ2-5 TRBV20-1 SARDRVQETQY
TRBJ1-1 TRBV6-2/TRBV6-3 ASSYLWGNTEAF
TRBJ2-7 TRBV6-2/TRBV6-3 ASSYSKPILDRRRVYEQY
TRBJ2-3 TRBV19 ASRSGFSGPDTQY
TRBJ2-7 TRBV3-1 ACSQGVEGLYEQY
TRBJ2-3 TRBV15 ATSPRASTDTQY